A selection of T cell receptor beta chains follows, all from one sample in a study of lymphopenia after photon versus proton radiotherapy. Repertoires were generated with immunoSEQ multiplex PCR, while TCRdb's copy carries only in-frame clones and drops some. The data contain about 70,000 clones, under 95% of them seen just once; the ten biggest clones take up around 2%. The sample consisted of peripheral blood, taken from a patient treated with photon-based radiotherapy. Every receptor here comes from a woman aged 40 to 55 with cholangiocarcinoma. Both conserved end residues are part of each CDR3. The D gene is left open where the match is weak. Not every row has a clone size; where given, it reads once, few, many or a size class.

>TRBD1|TRBJ1-1|TRBV27|.
TGTGCCAGCAAGGACAGGGCGAGCACTGAAGCTTTCTTT
CASKDRASTEAFF
>.|TRBJ1-2|TRBV18|.
TGTGCCAGCTCACCCAGAATGGGCATGGAGACTGGCTACACCTTC
CASSPRMGMETGYTF
>.|TRBJ2-3|TRBV6-6|.
TGTGCCAGCACTCAGACCCTCACAGATACGCAGTATTTT
CASTQTLTDTQYF
>TRBD2|TRBJ2-1|TRBV9|.
TGTGCCAGCAGCCGCGGGCGGGGGAACTACAATGAGCAGTTCTTC
CASSRGRGNYNEQFF
>TRBD1|TRBJ1-5|TRBV23-1|.
TGCGCCAGCAGTTTCTCCGGGACAGGACAACAGCCCCAGCATTTT
CASSFSGTGQQPQHF
>TRBD2|TRBJ2-1|TRBV11-2|.
TGTGCCAGCAGCTCCTCCGGGGGCGCGTTAATAGCGGGACCAAATGAGCAGTTCTTC
CASSSSGGALIAGPNEQFF
>.|TRBJ2-7|TRBV27|.
TGTGCCAGCAGTTTCTATTCGGGGCGCGCCGTCTACGAGCAGTACTTC
CASSFYSGRAVYEQYF
>.|TRBJ2-6|TRBV7-6|.
TGTGCCAGCAGCTTAGAGGTGTCCGGCTCTGGGGCCAACGTCCTGACTTTC
CASSLEVSGSGANVLTF
>.|TRBJ1-2|TRBV29-1|few
TGCAGCGTCGCGACAGGAACCTATGGCTACACCTTC
CSVATGTYGYTF
>TRBD1|TRBJ2-3|TRBV5-1|.
TGCGCCAGCAGCCAAGGACAGGGTGACACAGATACGCAGTATTTT
CASSQGQGDTDTQYF
>.|TRBJ2-7|TRBV7-2|.
TGTGCCAGCAGCTTACAAGCGGCAACCTACGAGCAGTACTTC
CASSLQAATYEQYF
>.|TRBJ2-7|TRBV5-1|.
TGCGCCAGCAGCTTGGTGACAGGAGTCTCCTACGAGCAGTACTTC
CASSLVTGVSYEQYF
>TRBD2|TRBJ2-3|TRBV5-6|.
TGTGCCAGCAGCCCCGGTCCTAGCGGGGGAGATACGCAGTATTTT
CASSPGPSGGDTQYF
>.|TRBJ1-4|TRBV5-4|.
TGTGCCAGCAGCTTGAAGCTGGGAAGTAATGAAAAACTGTTTTTT
CASSLKLGSNEKLFF
>.|TRBJ1-4|TRBV2|.
TGTGCCAGCAGTTCCCAGGGCGGGTATAATGAAAAACTGTTTTTT
CASSSQGGYNEKLFF
>.|TRBJ1-1|TRBV6-1|.
TGTGCCAGCAGTGAAGTATTTGACTGGGCCACTGAAGCTTTCTTT
CASSEVFDWATEAFF
>.|TRBJ2-2|TRBV7-6|.
TGTGCCAGCAGCTTAAAAAACGGGGAGCTGTTTTTT
CASSLKNGELFF
>.|TRBJ2-7|TRBV27|.
TGTGCCAGCAGTGACCCTGGTCGGGCCCGCCCCTACGAGCAGTACTTC
CASSDPGRARPYEQYF
>.|TRBJ2-3|TRBV27|.
TGTGCCAGCAGTTTTAACCCAGGCCGCACAGATACGCAGTATTTT
CASSFNPGRTDTQYF
>TRBD2|TRBJ2-3|TRBV4-3|.
TGCGCCAGCAGCCAAGATCTAGCGGGATCCACAGATACGCAGTATTTT
CASSQDLAGSTDTQYF
>.|TRBJ2-3|TRBV7-6|.
TGTGCCAGCAGCGCCCGGAGCGGGTTCACAGATACGCAGTATTTT
CASSARSGFTDTQYF
>TRBD1|TRBJ1-5|TRBV5-1|.
TGCGCCAGCAGCCAGGGACAGGGAAATCAGCCCCAGCATTTT
CASSQGQGNQPQHF
>TRBD1|TRBJ1-2|TRBV18|.
TGTGCCAGCTCAAACCTCCCCCCTCGACAGGGGGACTATGGCTACACCTTC
CASSNLPPRQGDYGYTF
>.|TRBJ2-7|TRBV12-5|.
TGTGCTAGTGGTTACCAGGGCTACGAGCAGTACTTC
CASGYQGYEQYF
>TRBD2|TRBJ2-3|TRBV7-6|.
TGTGCCAGCAGCTTAGGTACTAGCGGGGGGACTAGCACAGATACGCAGTATTTT
CASSLGTSGGTSTDTQYF
>.|TRBJ2-2|TRBV29-1|.
TGCAGCGTTGGACACATTAACACCGGGGAGCTGTTTTTT
CSVGHINTGELFF
>.|TRBJ2-2|TRBV20-1|.
TGCAGTGCTAGCGTGGGAAAGCAGCTGTTTTTT
CSASVGKQLFF
>.|TRBJ2-1|TRBV7-6|.
TGTGCCAGCAGCTTTTGGTCAGGGGCAAGCTCCTACAATGAGCAGTTCTTC
CASSFWSGASSYNEQFF
>TRBD1|TRBJ2-7|TRBV19|once
TGTGCCAGTAGCGGGACAGCGTCCTACGAGCAGTACTTC
CASSGTASYEQYF
>TRBD2|TRBJ2-7|TRBV5-1|.
TGCGCCAGCCGATTACTAGCGGGGTTGTACGAGCAGTACTTC
CASRLLAGLYEQYF
>.|TRBJ2-7|TRBV18|.
TGTGCCAGCTCGGCCAACAGGGCCTCCTACGAGCAGTACTTC
CASSANRASYEQYF
>.|TRBJ1-1|TRBV28|.
TGTGCCAGCAGACTTTCCGGGACCACTGAAGCTTTCTTT
CASRLSGTTEAFF
>TRBD1|TRBJ2-1|TRBV5-1|.
TGCGCCAGCAGCTTCCCTCCGGGACAGGGTCAAAATGAGCAGTTCTTC
CASSFPPGQGQNEQFF
>.|TRBJ2-6|TRBV30|once
TGTGCCTGGAGTCCACCCGGGGTGTCTGGGGCCAACGTCCTGACTTTC
CAWSPPGVSGANVLTF
>TRBD1|TRBJ2-3|TRBV5-1|.
TGCGCCAGCAGCCCGGACAGGGGCGTCTACACAGATACGCAGTATTTT
CASSPDRGVYTDTQYF
>.|TRBJ2-2|TRBV5-1|.
TGCGCCAGCAGCTGGGGGACGGCCCGGGAGCTGTTTTTT
CASSWGTARELFF
>.|TRBJ1-3|TRBV10-3|.
TGTGCCATCACCCAGGACTCTGGAAACACCATATATTTT
CAITQDSGNTIYF
>TRBD1|TRBJ1-1|TRBV4-2|.
TGTGCCAGCAGCCAAGATCCGGGACAGAGGACTGAAGCTTTCTTT
CASSQDPGQRTEAFF
>TRBD1|TRBJ2-5|TRBV30|.
TGTGCCTGGAGTGTACAGGGGGTCATAGAGACCCAGTACTTC
CAWSVQGVIETQYF
>.|TRBJ1-5|TRBV7-9|.
TGTGCCAGCAGCTTAGCGTCTAATCAGCCCCAGCATTTT
CASSLASNQPQHF
>.|TRBJ2-5|TRBV27|.
TGTGCCAGCAGTTTAACATGGGGCGAGACCCAGTACTTC
CASSLTWGETQYF
>.|TRBJ2-3|TRBV6-1|.
TGTGCCAGCAGTGAACTAGGGGCAGATACGCAGTATTTT
CASSELGADTQYF
>TRBD1|TRBJ1-5|TRBV5-8|.
TGTGCCAGCAGCCCTAATAGGGGGCTCCGCAATCAGCCCCAGCATTTT
CASSPNRGLRNQPQHF
>.|TRBJ1-1|TRBV28|.
TGTGCCAGCAAAAGTGAAGGCAGGGGAAACACTGAAGCTTTCTTT
CASKSEGRGNTEAFF
>TRBD1|TRBJ2-7|TRBV5-4|.
TGTGCCAGCAGCACCGGGACAGGGGTATACGAGCAGTACTTC
CASSTGTGVYEQYF